This T cell receptor (beta chain) stems from a study of T cell responses to AZD1222 COVID-19 vaccine. The repertoire was sequenced with immunoSEQ multiplex PCR; TCRdb's copy has only in-frame clones and lacks some. The data contain tens of thousands of clones, around 90% of them singletons. The source of this sequence is an adult who received the AZD1222 COVID-19 vaccine. The specimen was peripheral blood, collected 28 days after the second AZD1222 dose.

CDR3 region: CASSLGQGKGEKLFF. The CDR3 nucleotides read TGCGCCAGCAGCTTGGGACAGGGGAAGGGGGAAAAACTGTTTTTT. The chain recombines TRBV5-1 with TRBJ1-4; 8 positions match TRBD1. The length of the CDR3 is 15 residues. The germline CDR1 and CDR2 sequences are SGHRS and YFSETQ. V trimming: 0 bases; J trimming: 8 bases; junction bases outside the gene matches: 6.